What follows is one TCR beta chain and its context. Its antigen is not identified. Trimming took 3 bases from V and 3 from J; bases not matched to a gene: 10. The germline gives CDR1 PRHDT, CDR2 FYEKMQ (reference sequence). This CDR3 is 16 amino acids long. This record comes from a study of OX40 agonist ivuxolimab in advanced cancers. About the research overall: Cohort: 75% to 90% men, mean age around 60, aged about 20 to 85. Having had anti-PD-1, anti-PD-L1 or anti-CTLA-4 therapy before was allowed, and over 35% had some.

Findings and limits, study-wide: CD8+ T cells showed, on average, more clonal expansion than CD4+ cells.

This table comes from immunoSEQ multiplex PCR, and its TCRdb copy is limited to in-frame clones, with some not included. This sample yields around 60,000 clones, of which about 88% are seen a single time; under 3% belongs to the top ten. This material consisted of CD4+ or CD8+ T cells sorted from blood, taken in a trial of the OX40 agonist ivuxolimab. This clonotype originated in an adult with an advanced solid tumor such as melanoma, head and neck, liver or kidney cancer. V usage is TRBV13 and J usage is TRBJ1-1; 7 positions agree with TRBD1. The CDR3 region is CASSFEGGMGYTEAFF. CDR3 DNA: TGTGCCAGCAGCTTTGAAGGGGGCATGGGGTACACTGAAGCTTTCTTT.